This is a list of T cell receptor beta chains from one sample in a study of regulatory and conventional T cells in RAG deficiency. Here immunoSEQ multiplex PCR was the method, and the copy in TCRdb shows in-frame clones only, minus some. The sample consists of approximately 48,000 clones, 75% to 90% of them appearing once. The same data also contributed to another study, on regulatory T cells.

The sequenced material came from CD4+ effector T cells sorted from blood. The receptors were sampled from a human donor in good health. CDR3s include the opening cysteine and the closing phenylalanine or tryptophan.

v_call: TRBV18; cdr3_aa: CASSPGFDTEAFF
v_call: TRBV7-2; cdr3_aa: CASSPDSFSYEQYF
v_call: TRBV7-9; cdr3_aa: CASSLQGNQPQHF
v_call: TRBV4-3; cdr3_aa: CASSQEPGPKNTEAFF
v_call: TRBV6-5; cdr3_aa: CASSYSGHEQFF
v_call: TRBV10-2; cdr3_aa: CASEPSTGGNYEQYF
v_call: TRBV27; cdr3_aa: CASRVTTSYYEQYF
v_call: TRBV7-6; cdr3_aa: CASSLRQGREKLFF
v_call: TRBV2; cdr3_aa: CASSSDSQVSQDTQYF
v_call: TRBV29-1; cdr3_aa: CSVADRAATGELFF
v_call: TRBV15; cdr3_aa: CATSRVHRSDEKLFF
v_call: TRBV5-6; cdr3_aa: CASSRTVSEPNQPQHF
v_call: TRBV2; cdr3_aa: CASSRDRNNQPQHF
v_call: TRBV7-2; cdr3_aa: CASSLGGRVGQPQHF
v_call: TRBV6-5; cdr3_aa: CASSPRTAGELFF
v_call: TRBV9; cdr3_aa: CASSVGQGVVYEQYF
v_call: TRBV7-3; cdr3_aa: CASSSHREGGYTF
v_call: TRBV11-2; cdr3_aa: CASSPRSGLNTGELFF
v_call: TRBV25-1; cdr3_aa: CASSQTGNNQPQHF